Listed below are T cell receptor beta chains from one sample, sequenced in a study of shared clonotypes between healthy human individuals. Sequenced by immunoSEQ multiplex PCR; TCRdb stores in-frame clones only, minus some. The data show millions of clones, roughly 95% seen once. Source material: naive CD8+ T cells sorted from blood. The receptors stem from a man aged 18 to 30 in good health. Each CDR3 is given with its conserved first and last residue. The order of the fields is D gene, V gene, clone size, J gene, CDR3 DNA, CDR3 protein. The D gene is left open where the match is weak. Only some rows state a clone size, as once, few, many or a class for expanded clones.

.	TRBV4-1	.	TRBJ2-7	TGCGCCAGCAGCCCCTCGGGTCTCGTCGAGCAGTACTTC	CASSPSGLVEQYF
TRBD2	TRBV5-1	.	TRBJ2-7	TGCGCCAGCAGCGGAGCGGGGGCCACGCGTTCCTACGAGCAGTACTTC	CASSGAGATRSYEQYF
.	TRBV25-1	once	TRBJ2-3	TGTGCCAGCAGTGAATTACAAGTACACTCCGATACGCAGTATTTT	CASSELQVHSDTQYF
TRBD1	TRBV9	.	TRBJ2-7	TGTGCCAGCAGCGTAGGACAGGGGGTATTCTACGAGCAGTACTTC	CASSVGQGVFYEQYF
TRBD2	TRBV25-1	.	TRBJ2-7	TGTGCCAGCAGCGCGGGGGGGGCCTACGAGCAGTACTTC	CASSAGGAYEQYF
.	TRBV9	once	TRBJ2-7	TGTGCCAGCAGCGTAGGAAACGGGTTATCGGACGAGCAGTACTTC	CASSVGNGLSDEQYF
.	TRBV7-8	.	TRBJ1-6	TGTGCCAGCAGCTTAGAGACCGCTCATAATTCACCCCTCCACTTT	CASSLETAHNSPLHF
.	TRBV4-1	.	TRBJ2-4	TGCGCCAGCAGCCAATACCGGGACACGGACATCCAGTACTTC	CASSQYRDTDIQYF
.	TRBV14	.	TRBJ1-2	TGTGCCAGCAGCCAAGATAATGGGCCGATCGAGGAATATGGCTACACCTTC	CASSQDNGPIEEYGYTF
TRBD2	TRBV7-9	.	TRBJ2-1	TGTGCCAGCAGCTTGGGACTAGCGGGCCCCCCGCTTTACAATGAGCAGTTCTTC	CASSLGLAGPPLYNEQFF
.	TRBV30	.	TRBJ2-7	TGTGCCTGGAGTGGGGTGTTGGCAGGAGCCTACGAGCAGTACTTC	CAWSGVLAGAYEQYF
TRBD1	TRBV30	many	TRBJ1-6	TGTGCCTGTGAGACGAACAGGGGATTTAATTCACCCCTCCACTTT	CACETNRGFNSPLHF
.	TRBV6-5	.	TRBJ2-7	TGTGCCAGCAGTTACTCAGGTCCTTACTACGAGCAGTACTTC	CASSYSGPYYEQYF
.	TRBV19	.	TRBJ2-7	TGTGCCAGTAGTATAGGGAGGGACTACGAGCAGTACTTC	CASSIGRDYEQYF
.	TRBV4-1	.	TRBJ2-2	TGCGCCAGCAGCCTCAGCACCGGGGAGCTGTTTTTT	CASSLSTGELFF
.	TRBV28	.	TRBJ1-5	TGTGCCAGCAGTTTGGGGGTGGGGTGGGGCGGCAATCAGCCCCAGCATTTT	CASSLGVGWGGNQPQHF
.	TRBV13	.	TRBJ2-7	TGTGCCAGCACCCTAGAAGGGTATCGCGACGAGCAGTACTTC	CASTLEGYRDEQYF
.	TRBV19	.	TRBJ2-7	TGTGCCAGTAGTCCCGGGGTAGCGGCCTACGAGCAGTACTTC	CASSPGVAAYEQYF
.	TRBV7-9	once	TRBJ1-6	TGTGCCAGCAGCCTGGGAGAGGATAATTCACCCCTCCACTTT	CASSLGEDNSPLHF
.	TRBV6-1	.	TRBJ2-7	TGTGCCAGCAGTGAAGCCACTAGGGTTTCCCCTAGCTCCTACGAGCAGTACTTC	CASSEATRVSPSSYEQYF
.	TRBV6-5	once	TRBJ2-1	TGTGCCAGCAGTTCCTTCCGGGACGTATCCTTCAATGAGCAGTTCTTC	CASSSFRDVSFNEQFF
.	TRBV13	.	TRBJ2-2	TGTGCCAGCAGCTCCAAGACCGGTCAGGGGGAGCTGTTTTTT	CASSSKTGQGELFF
.	TRBV9	.	TRBJ2-7	TGTGCCAGCAGCGTAGGGGCAGCGGCCTACGAGCAGTACTTC	CASSVGAAAYEQYF
TRBD2	TRBV7-2	.	TRBJ2-3	TGTGCCAGCAGCTTAGGCGTCCTAGCGGGGTACGGGGATACGCAGTATTTT	CASSLGVLAGYGDTQYF
.	TRBV13	once	TRBJ1-2	TGTGCCAGCCCTTACTTCCGAGTTGGCCAGGAAGTTCAGTATGGCTACACCTTC	CASPYFRVGQEVQYGYTF
.	TRBV4-1	.	TRBJ2-7	TGCGCCAGCAGCCAAGATAGGGGAGAGACCTACGAGCAGTACTTC	CASSQDRGETYEQYF
.	TRBV6-6	once	TRBJ2-2	TGTGCCAGCAGTTACCATAACACCGGGGAGCTGTTTTTT	CASSYHNTGELFF
.	TRBV27	.	TRBJ1-2	TGTGCCAGCAGTTCAGGGTCTGATGGCTACACCTTC	CASSSGSDGYTF
.	TRBV27	.	TRBJ1-1	TGTGCCAGCAGTGCGAAATGGGGCACTGAAGCTTTCTTT	CASSAKWGTEAFF
TRBD1	TRBV12-5	.	TRBJ1-1	TGTGCTAGTGGTTGGACAGGGGGCACTGAAGCTTTCTTT	CASGWTGGTEAFF
TRBD1	TRBV7-6	.	TRBJ2-3	TGTGCCAGCAGCTCCCGGACAGGGGAGGACTACCGGAGGGATACGCAGTATTTT	CASSSRTGEDYRRDTQYF
TRBD2	TRBV28	.	TRBJ2-5	TGTGCCAGCAGTTTAAATTTAGGACTAGCGGAAGAAGAGACCCAGTACTTC	CASSLNLGLAEEETQYF
.	TRBV7-9	once	TRBJ1-1	TGTGCCAGCAGCTTAGCTGTACGGGGGCACACTGAAGCTTTCTTT	CASSLAVRGHTEAFF
.	TRBV6-1	.	TRBJ2-1	TGTGCCAGCAGTGAAGGCTTAGGGTATGAGCAGTTCTTC	CASSEGLGYEQFF
.	TRBV27	.	TRBJ2-2	TGTGCCAGCAGTTTAGTAGGACAGCCGCCGAACACCGGGGAGCTGTTTTTT	CASSLVGQPPNTGELFF
.	TRBV9	.	TRBJ1-1	TGTGCCAGCAGCGTAGGGGCGGACCTGAACACTGAAGCTTTCTTT	CASSVGADLNTEAFF
.	TRBV15	.	TRBJ1-3	TGTGCCACCAGCAGAGACAGTTCTGGAAACACCATATATTTT	CATSRDSSGNTIYF
.	TRBV6-1	.	TRBJ2-3	TGTGCCACTACCAAGGGGGGGTTCACAGATACGCAGTATTTT	CATTKGGFTDTQYF
TRBD1	TRBV5-6	.	TRBJ2-1	TGTGCCAGCAGCAGCGACAGGGAGAGTAGAGGCAATGAGCAGTTCTTC	CASSSDRESRGNEQFF
.	TRBV5-1	.	TRBJ2-7	TGCGCCAGCAGCGCCACAGAACTCGGAACCTACGAGCAGTACTTC	CASSATELGTYEQYF
.	TRBV7-3	.	TRBJ2-5	TGTGCCAGCAGCTTAACGTTAACGGGGGTCCAAGAGACCCAGTACTTC	CASSLTLTGVQETQYF
.	TRBV29-1	.	TRBJ2-2	TGCAGCGTGGAGACACCGAACACCGGGGAGCTGTTTTTT	CSVETPNTGELFF
.	TRBV5-8	.	TRBJ2-2	TGTGCCAGCAGAAGTGCGGCGGACCGCCCCGGGGAGCTGTTTTTT	CASRSAADRPGELFF